These T cell receptor beta chains were read from a single sample in a study of early T cells in non-severe SARS-CoV-2 infection. TCRdb re-called the 5' RACE reads through MiXCR, storing one row per CDR3 protein. The profile covers approximately 79,000 distinct CDR3 sequences, with roughly 13% appearing a single time and less than 1.5% taken by the ten largest. Material: whole blood. These receptor sequences come from an adult who was a healthcare worker with PCR-confirmed SARS-CoV-2 infection or an uninfected control (not recorded which). Each CDR3 is given with its conserved first and last residue. A D gene is named only where the DNA matches it firmly. Clone size appears in some rows only: once, few, many, or a class for an expanded clone.

>TRBV7-2|-|TRBJ2-6|-
CASSFVVQSGANVLTF
TGTGCCAGCAGCTTCGTTGTCCAGTCCGGGGCCAACGTCCTGACTTTC
>TRBV20-1|many|TRBJ2-1|TRBD1
CSARDPGRDRANNEQFF
TGCAGTGCTAGAGATCCGGGGCGGGACAGGGCTAACAATGAGCAGTTCTTC
>TRBV29-1|many|TRBJ1-1|TRBD1
CSAQSGTGGSTEAFF
TGCAGCGCCCAATCGGGGACAGGGGGCTCGACTGAAGCTTTCTTT
>TRBV5-4|many|TRBJ2-5|-
CASSLGLALRETQYF
TGTGCCAGCAGCTTGGGGCTAGCGTTAAGAGAGACCCAGTACTTC
>TRBV7-2|many|TRBJ2-1|TRBD2
CASSFLLAGGRSNEQFF
TGTGCCAGCAGCTTTCTTCTAGCGGGGGGGCGGTCGAATGAGCAGTTCTTC
>TRBV7-2|few|TRBJ2-3|TRBD2
CASSFSGTSGSLSTDTQYF
TGTGCCAGCAGCTTCTCCGGGACTAGCGGGAGCCTGAGCACAGATACGCAGTATTTT
>TRBV28|once|TRBJ2-5|TRBD2
CASSSGLAGAGETQYF
TGTGCCAGCAGTTCAGGACTAGCGGGAGCGGGGGAGACCCAGTACTTC
>TRBV6-2/TRBV6-3|few|TRBJ2-1|TRBD2
CASSYWPAGDNEQFF
TGTGCCAGCAGTTACTGGCCAGCGGGGGACAATGAGCAGTTCTTC
>TRBV7-9|few|TRBJ1-1|-
CASSRREVAFF
TGTGCCAGCAGCCGCAGGGAGGTAGCTTTCTTT
>TRBV28|-|TRBJ2-7|TRBD2
CASSPLPGSRGAYEQYF
TGTGCCAGCAGTCCCCTCCCCGGCTCGCGGGGGGCCTACGAGCAGTACTTC
>TRBV15|many|TRBJ1-3|TRBD1
CATSRDWRDRYSGNTIYF
TGTGCCACCAGCAGAGATTGGCGGGACAGGTACTCTGGAAACACCATATATTTT
>TRBV12-3/TRBV12-4|many|TRBJ1-1|-
CASGELLTAFF
TGTGCCAGCGGTGAACTACTCACCGCTTTCTTT
>TRBV20-1|-|TRBJ1-6|-
CSARPVGRAPHF
TGCAGTGCTAGACCAGTGGGCAGGGCCCCCCACTTT
>TRBV29-1|-|TRBJ1-2|-
CSVDRTVLGANYGYTF
TGCAGCGTTGATCGAACGGTCTTGGGAGCTAACTATGGCTACACCTTC
>TRBV7-2|many|TRBJ2-5|-
CASSLAAGRMETQYF
TGTGCCAGCAGCTTAGCGGCAGGTCGGATGGAGACCCAGTACTTC